The entry below gives a single TCR beta chain sequence along with its context. Antigen: not known. The record originates from a study of cytomegalovirus exposure and HLA in healthy donors. Whole-study findings and limits: Cytomegalovirus association was assigned to approximately 160 TCR beta chains.

These donors were members of the approximately 120-subject validation cohort, a group separate from the approximately 700-subject first cohort. Some clones are missing from TCRdb's copy, which holds only in-frame ones; the method was immunoSEQ multiplex PCR. The sample lists 130,000 or so clones; 80% to 90% were seen once. Germline V gene lookup returns CDR1 MNHNS and CDR2 SASEGT. The CDR3 is 16 amino acids. After removal of 0 bases from V and 4 bases from J, the junction contained 6 bases not matched to a gene. The specimen was PBMCs. This chain uses TRBV6-1 with TRBJ1-5; the match to TRBD1 covers 7 bases. The receptor's source is a woman aged 18-35 years in good health and CMV-seronegative. Here the CDR3 reads CASSEARDRLNQPQHF. The CDR3 coding sequence is TGTGCCAGCAGTGAAGCGCGGGACAGATTAAATCAGCCCCAGCATTTT.